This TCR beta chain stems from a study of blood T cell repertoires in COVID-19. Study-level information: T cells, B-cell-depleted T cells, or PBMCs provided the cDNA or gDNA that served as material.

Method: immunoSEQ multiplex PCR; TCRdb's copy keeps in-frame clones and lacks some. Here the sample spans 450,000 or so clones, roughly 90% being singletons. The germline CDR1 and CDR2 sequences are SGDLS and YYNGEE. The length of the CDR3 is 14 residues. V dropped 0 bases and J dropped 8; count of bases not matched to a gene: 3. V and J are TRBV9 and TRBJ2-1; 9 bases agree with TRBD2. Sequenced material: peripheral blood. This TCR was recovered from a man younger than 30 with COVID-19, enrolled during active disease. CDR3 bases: TGTGCCAGCAGCGTAGTCGAGCGGGGGGATGAGCAGTTCTTC. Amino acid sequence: CASSVVERGDEQFF.